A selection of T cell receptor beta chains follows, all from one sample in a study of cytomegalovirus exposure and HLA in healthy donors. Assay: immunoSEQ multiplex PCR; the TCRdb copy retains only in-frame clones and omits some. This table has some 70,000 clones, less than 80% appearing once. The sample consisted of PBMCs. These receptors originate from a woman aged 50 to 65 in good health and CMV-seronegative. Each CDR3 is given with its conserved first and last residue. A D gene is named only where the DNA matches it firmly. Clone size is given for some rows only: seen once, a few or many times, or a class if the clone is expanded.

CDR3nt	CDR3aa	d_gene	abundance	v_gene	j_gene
TGTGCCAGCAGTTTGTCCTTGCGTTTTCGAGTGTACGAGCAGTACTTC	CASSLSLRFRVYEQYF	.	.	TRBV28	TRBJ2-7
TGTGCCAGCAGCGTGGAGGGGAGCGGGAGTTCCGAGCAGTACTTC	CASSVEGSGSSEQYF	TRBD2	.	TRBV9	TRBJ2-7
TGTGCCAGCAGTGGGGCGGCCCCGGATACGCAGTATTTT	CASSGAAPDTQYF	.	.	TRBV28	TRBJ2-3
TGTGCCAGCAGTGACTCGGGACTAGCTATCCGCCGTGAGCAGTTCTTC	CASSDSGLAIRREQFF	TRBD2	few	TRBV6-4	TRBJ2-1
TGCGCCAGCAGTGAGTCTAGCGGGAGGGACTTCTACAATGAGCAGTTCTTC	CASSESSGRDFYNEQFF	TRBD2	.	TRBV10-1	TRBJ2-1
TGTGCCAGCAGCGTCCGGTCTAGCGGGAGTTTTTACGAGCAGTACTTC	CASSVRSSGSFYEQYF	TRBD2	once	TRBV7-9	TRBJ2-7
TGTGCCAGTAATAAACAGGGGGTTGCTGGCTACACCTTC	CASNKQGVAGYTF	TRBD1	few	TRBV19	TRBJ1-2
TGTGCCAGCACCCCTCTAGGGCGGGAGCTCGGGGAGCTGTTTTTT	CASTPLGRELGELFF	TRBD2	.	TRBV13	TRBJ2-2
TGTGCCTGGAGTGTACTTAATCAGCCCCAGCATTTT	CAWSVLNQPQHF	.	.	TRBV30	TRBJ1-5
TGCAGCGGCGGACAGATGAACACTGAAGCTTTCTTT	CSGGQMNTEAFF	.	.	TRBV29-1	TRBJ1-1
TGTGCCAGCAGTTTGCGGGACCATAGCAATCAGCCCCAGCATTTT	CASSLRDHSNQPQHF	.	few	TRBV28	TRBJ1-5
TGTGCCAGCAGCTTAGTGTCTACTAGCTTAAATGAGCAGTTCTTC	CASSLVSTSLNEQFF	.	.	TRBV7-2	TRBJ2-1
TGTGCCAGCAGCTGGGACAGGGGGCACGGCTACACCTTC	CASSWDRGHGYTF	TRBD1	.	TRBV11-2	TRBJ1-2
TGTGCCAGCACAACTAGCGGGATGTACACCGGGGAGCTGTTTTTT	CASTTSGMYTGELFF	TRBD2	.	TRBV6-6	TRBJ2-2
TGTGCCAGCAGATCAACGACTAGCGGGTCCTACAATGAGCAGTTCTTC	CASRSTTSGSYNEQFF	TRBD2	.	TRBV7-9	TRBJ2-1
TGTGCCAGTAAGCAAGGGGCCCTTCATAGCAATCAGCCCCAGCATTTT	CASKQGALHSNQPQHF	.	.	TRBV19	TRBJ1-5